This entry is about one T cell receptor (beta chain). Its antigen remains unknown. This sample's treatment: oral pan-JAK inhibitor, 5-10 mg twice daily. The sample originates from a study of CD8+ T cells in alopecia areata. Overall study results and limits: Higher clonality was seen in lesional scalp than in normal scalp, especially in alopecia totalis/universalis. Tofacitinib significantly lowered scalp clonality and expanded CD8+ clones among the top 100.

Extraction of RNA preceded its reverse transcription into cDNA, which served as the sequencing template. Data came from immunoSEQ multiplex PCR; TCRdb stores just in-frame clones and leaves some out. The sample contains about 160,000 clones, roughly two thirds of which appear only once. Trimming took 1 base from V and 2 from J; bases not matched to a gene: 2. The CDR3 is 15 amino acids. Per germline, CDR1 GTSNPN and CDR2 SVGIG (reference sequence). The sequence derives from a human donor with alopecia areata. The specimen was CD4+ T cells sorted from blood, collected at week 4, from a patient treated with tofacitinib. J is TRBJ1-3 and V is TRBV30; 10 bases are shared with TRBD1. CDR3 loop: CAWSGGQGAGNTIYF. The CDR3 DNA is TGTGCCTGGAGTGGTGGACAGGGGGCTGGAAACACCATATATTTT.